The 25 T cell receptor beta chains below were found in one sample sequenced in a study of shared clonotypes between healthy human individuals (dated by TCRdb to 2018 to 2020). CD8 naive samples were CD45RO-negative cells positively selected for CCR7, giving a CD45RA+CCR7+ population that excluded TemRA cells. Receptor amplification or capture employed the immunoSEQ multiplex PCR assay. TCRdb took this table from immuneACCESS and kept in-frame rearrangements with V and J called. Such tables lack part of the clones; where checked against another copy, unresolved V genes explain under half of the gap, and the rest is unexplained. This sample gives some 800,000 clones in total; 92% of them show up just once. Around 24% of the sample belongs to the ten largest clones. Sequencing input: naive CD8+ T cells sorted from blood. The cell subset or site label corresponds to: CD45RA+CCR7+. These receptors all come from a man in his thirties or forties in good health.

The rearrangement joins TRBV11-2 to TRBJ2-7; 7 bases match TRBD1. The CDR3 spans 14 residues. Germline CDR1 is SGHAT and CDR2 is FQNNGV. Trimming at V came to 1 base and at J to 6 bases, leaving 6 bases not matched to a gene. CDR3 coding DNA: TGTGCCAGCAGCTTAGGTTCAGGGGGACGCGAGCAGTACTTC. Protein sequence: CASSLGSGGREQYF.

J is TRBJ2-1 and V is TRBV19; D remains ambiguous. Germline loops: CDR1 LNHDA, CDR2 SQIVND (reference sequence). This CDR3 comprises 14 residues. Trimming stripped 3 bases from V and 0 bases from J, with 6 bases between. The CDR3 spells CASSIPISYNEQFF. For the CDR3, the DNA is TGTGCCAGTAGTATCCCGATCTCCTACAATGAGCAGTTCTTC.

Of note for this clone: The same CDR3 also results from other DNA sequences found in this sample. The chain recombines TRBV9 with TRBJ2-7; D call uncertain. This CDR3 has 14 residues. Germline CDR1 reads SGDLS; CDR2 reads YYNGEE. V gave up 0 bases and J gave up 2 bases, with 9 bases separating them. The CDR3, as DNA: TGTGCCAGCAGCGTAGGGGATAGGGCCTACGAGCAGTACTTC. Encoded protein: CASSVGDRAYEQYF.

V usage is TRBV5-5 and J usage is TRBJ2-2; possible D gene TRBD2, 7 bases. The CDR3 runs 16 residues. The germline V gene has CDR1 SGHKS and CDR2 YYEKEE (reference sequence). Between the trimmed V and J ends, which lost 2 bases and 3 bases, there was a span of 14 bases. CDR3 protein: CASSFGGPWDTGELFF. CDR3 in DNA: TGTGCCAGCAGCTTCGGGGGGCCGTGGGACACCGGGGAGCTGTTTTTT.

The chain uses TRBV11-2 and TRBJ2-5; possibly TRBD1 for D (6 bases). Germline V lookup: CDR1 SGHAT, CDR2 FQNNGV. This CDR3 has 16 residues. The V end was cut by 5 bases, the J end by 3 bases, with 19 bases between. CDR3 loop: CASSPPNRVFEETQYF. CDR3 bases: TGTGCCAGCAGCCCCCCGAACAGGGTCTTCGAAGAGACCCAGTACTTC.

The chain is built from TRBV6-1 and TRBJ2-7, with TRBD1 matching over 9 bases. The germline gives CDR1 MNHNS, CDR2 SASEGT. Germline trimming cut 4 bases from V and 1 base from J; bases unmatched to any gene: 5. This CDR3 spans 15 amino acids. The CDR3 sequence is CASSVGTGISYEQYF. In DNA form, the CDR3 reads TGTGCCAGCAGTGTCGGGACAGGGATATCCTACGAGCAGTACTTC.

The V and J genes are TRBV21-1 and TRBJ2-1; TRBD1 is the table's D call, not checked against the DNA. TRBV21-1 is recorded as a pseudogene. The CDR3 has 22 residues. In nucleotides, the CDR3 is TGTGCCAGCAGCAAAGACTTGTCGGCCAGGGGGCAGCGAAGCACCCAGAACAATGAGCAGTTCTTC. Translated: CASSKDLSARGQRSTQNNEQFF.

The chain carries TRBV7-9 and TRBJ2-2; 11 bases are a match to TRBD1. Unmatched junction bases numbered 5, after V lost 5 bases and J lost 6 bases. This CDR3 has 15 residues. The germline V gene encodes CDR1 SEHNR and CDR2 FQNEAQ (reference sequence). The CDR3 region has the DNA TGTGCCAGCAGCCCTCGGGACAGGGGGGCCGGGGAGCTGTTTTTT. Translated, it gives CASSPRDRGAGELFF.

The rearrangement joins TRBV5-4 to TRBJ1-2; 9 bases line up with TRBD1. The CDR3 has 15 amino acids. Per germline, CDR1 SGHNT and CDR2 YYREEE (reference sequence). The V and J ends lost 3 bases and 7 bases, in that order; junction bases with no gene match: 10. The chain's CDR3 is CASSSAQGASGGYTF. The CDR3 region has the DNA TGTGCCAGCAGCTCCGCACAGGGGGCCTCAGGTGGCTACACCTTC.

V usage is TRBV2 and J usage is TRBJ2-7; no clear D. V gave up 7 bases and J gave up 1 base, with 11 bases separating them. Germline CDR1 is SNHLY and CDR2 is FYNNEI. CDR3 length: 13 amino acids. The CDR3 reads CASNPTPSYEQYF. The CDR3 DNA sequence: TGTGCCAGCAACCCAACACCTTCCTACGAGCAGTACTTC.

The chain couples TRBV27 to TRBJ1-1, with unresolved D. The CDR3 runs to 15 residues. From germline, CDR1 is MNHEY and CDR2 SMNVEV (reference sequence). V lost 0 bases and J 5 bases, leaving 13 bases between the germline ends. The CDR3 sequence: CASSLSDSPSTEAFF. In nucleotides, the CDR3 is TGTGCCAGCAGTTTATCGGACTCACCGTCGACTGAAGCTTTCTTT.

This chain links TRBV7-2 with TRBJ2-1; D might be TRBD2 (6 bases). The length of the CDR3 is 15 residues. V was cut by 5 bases and J by 7 bases, with 18 bases left in between. Germline-derived CDR1 and CDR2 are SGHTA and FQGNSA. CDR3 loop: CASSPDGRRLNEQFF. The CDR3 DNA sequence: TGTGCCAGCAGCCCCGACGGGAGACGGTTGAATGAGCAGTTCTTC.

The gene calls are TRBV29-1 and TRBJ1-2, with D perhaps matching TRBD1 (5 bases). Germline V gene sequence: CDR1 SQVTM, CDR2 ANQGSEA. The CDR3 extends over 13 amino acids. Trimming removed 6 bases from V and 5 bases from J, with 16 bases in between. The CDR3 nucleotides read TGCAGCGTCAAAGAGCGGGGGGGTTATGGCTACACCTTC. Encoded protein: CSVKERGGYGYTF.

The chain links TRBV7-9 to TRBJ2-6; D gene ambiguous. Trimming took off 5 bases at V and 5 bases at J, with 22 bases between the two ends. This CDR3 has 18 residues. CDR1 SEHNR and CDR2 FQNEAQ come from the germline V gene (reference sequence). CDR3 region: CASSTVQSRQSRANVLTF. As DNA, the CDR3 is TGTGCCAGCAGCACTGTGCAATCCAGACAAAGTCGGGCCAACGTCCTGACTTTC.

V is TRBV2 and J is TRBJ1-1, with D uncertain. Germline loops: CDR1 SNHLY, CDR2 FYNNEI. The CDR3 is made up of 14 amino acids. Trimming took off 3 bases at V and 5 bases at J, with 13 bases between the two ends. The CDR3 DNA follows: TGTGCCAGCAGTGACTTCTCCCGAGGGACTGAAGCTTTCTTT. Encoded protein: CASSDFSRGTEAFF.

This clone was observed a few times. The rearrangement links TRBV15 to TRBJ1-5; 10 nucleotides agree with TRBD1. CDR1 LNHNV and CDR2 YYDKDF come from the germline V gene (reference sequence). The V gene end was trimmed by 5 bases and the J gene end by 4 bases; junction bases not matched to a gene: 5. This CDR3 contains 15 residues. The CDR3 nucleotides read TGTGCCACCAGCGGACCGGGACAGGGGAATCAGCCCCAGCATTTT. It codes for CATSGPGQGNQPQHF.

This chain joins TRBV2 and TRBJ2-7; 8 bases are shared with TRBD2. In germline, CDR1 is SNHLY, CDR2 FYNNEI. With V trimmed by 7 bases and J by 6 bases, 20 bases remained unmatched. The CDR3 is 17 amino acids. CDR3 region: CASTRSILAGNGFEQYF. Here the CDR3 DNA reads TGTGCCAGCACCAGATCTATTTTAGCGGGAAACGGGTTCGAGCAGTACTTC.

This clone was observed a single time. The V and J genes are TRBV4-3 and TRBJ2-1; 8 nucleotides agree with TRBD2. Trimming at V came to 1 base and at J to 9 bases, leaving 8 bases not matched to a gene. This CDR3 is 15 amino acids long. Germline lookup yields CDR1 LGHNA and CDR2 YSLEER. The CDR3 DNA reads TGCGCCAGCAGCCAAGGTGTAGCGGGGTTGGGTGAGCAGTTCTTC. Protein: CASSQGVAGLGEQFF.

The CDR3 sequence: CASSSAQTSGDYNEQFF. The CDR3 DNA follows: TGTGCCAGCAGCTCCGCTCAGACTAGCGGAGATTACAATGAGCAGTTCTTC. The rearrangement joins TRBV7-8 to TRBJ2-1; TRBD2 aligns across 9 bases. CDR3 length: 17 residues. Germline V gene lookup returns CDR1 SGHVS and CDR2 FQNEAQ. Germline trimming cut 4 bases from V and 4 bases from J; bases unmatched to any gene: 11.

This CDR3 reads CASSLSGGAANVLTF. CDR3 sequence (DNA): TGTGCCAGCAGTTTATCAGGGGGGGCGGCCAACGTCCTGACTTTC. The chain uses TRBV27 and TRBJ2-6; D is possibly TRBD2 (7 bases). Germline CDR1 and CDR2: MNHEY and SMNVEV (reference sequence). CDR3 length: 15 residues. Trimming stripped 0 bases from V and 6 bases from J, with 9 bases between.

The rearrangement joins TRBV27 to TRBJ2-7; D is possibly TRBD1 (5 bases). V was pared by 10 bases and J by 1 base, with 14 bases between. The CDR3 has 13 amino acids. Germline CDR1 is MNHEY and CDR2 is SMNVEV (reference sequence). CDR3 in DNA: TGTGCCACCTCCCTAGGGGTTTCCTACGAGCAGTACTTC. Its protein is CATSLGVSYEQYF.

The chain employs TRBV7-8 and TRBJ1-3; D unclear. The ends were cut back, 2 bases at V and 0 bases at J, with 8 bases in the middle. Germline V gene sequence: CDR1 SGHVS, CDR2 FQNEAQ. The CDR3 has 15 amino acids. As DNA, the CDR3 is TGTGCCAGCAGCTTAAGTGGACTCTCTGGAAACACCATATATTTT. It encodes CASSLSGLSGNTIYF.

This rearrangement joins TRBV20-1 to TRBJ1-4; tentative D call: TRBD1 (6 bases). CDR1 and CDR2 (germline): DFQATT, SNEGSKA (reference sequence). V lost 4 bases, J lost 13 bases, and 13 bases lay in between. The CDR3 consists of 11 residues. CDR3 amino acids: CSATGQGLLFF. DNA of the CDR3: TGCAGTGCTACGGGTCAGGGGTTACTGTTTTTT.

CDR3 in DNA: TGCGCCAGCAGCCACCCGGGACTAGCGGGGTCGAACACCGGGGAGCTGTTTTTT. As protein: CASSHPGLAGSNTGELFF. The chain combines TRBV4-1 with TRBJ2-2, with 13 bases lining up with TRBD2. Germline trimming cut 3 bases from V and 0 bases from J; bases unmatched to any gene: 4. Germline V CDR1 and CDR2: MGHRA, YSYEKL. This CDR3 spans 18 amino acids.

The V gene is TRBV28, the J gene TRBJ1-2; D gene ambiguous. The V and J ends lost 0 bases and 3 bases respectively, with 11 bases between them. Germline CDR1 and CDR2: MDHEN and SYDVKM. The CDR3 is 15 amino acids. This chain's CDR3 is CASSLWGKSDYGYTF. CDR3 DNA: TGTGCCAGCAGTTTATGGGGGAAGTCCGACTATGGCTACACCTTC.